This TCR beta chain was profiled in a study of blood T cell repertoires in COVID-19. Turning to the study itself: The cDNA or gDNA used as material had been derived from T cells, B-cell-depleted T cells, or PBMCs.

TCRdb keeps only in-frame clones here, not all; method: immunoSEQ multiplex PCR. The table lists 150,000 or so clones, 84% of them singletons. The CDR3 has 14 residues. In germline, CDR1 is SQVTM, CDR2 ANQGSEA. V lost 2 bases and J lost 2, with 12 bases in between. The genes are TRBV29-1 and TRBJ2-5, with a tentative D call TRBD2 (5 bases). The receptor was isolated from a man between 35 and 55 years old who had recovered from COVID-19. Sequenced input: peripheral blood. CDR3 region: CSVERGYSQETQYF. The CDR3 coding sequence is TGCAGCGTTGAAAGAGGGTATTCGCAAGAGACCCAGTACTTC. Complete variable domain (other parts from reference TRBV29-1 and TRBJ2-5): SAVISQKPSRDICQRGTSLTIQCQVDSQVTMMFWYRQQPGQSLTLIATANQGSEATYESGFVIDKFPISRPNLTFSTLTVSNMSPEDSSIYLCSVERGYSQETQYFGPGTRLLVL.